This passage covers 28 T cell receptor beta chains from one sample sequenced in a study of OX40 agonist ivuxolimab in advanced cancers. TCRdb keeps only in-frame clones here, not all; method: immunoSEQ multiplex PCR. The top ten hold 2.8% of the sample, which has approximately 50,000 clones, around 85% seen once. Sequencing was performed on CD4+ or CD8+ T cells sorted from blood, taken in a trial of the OX40 agonist ivuxolimab. These receptors originate from an adult with an advanced solid tumor such as melanoma, head and neck, liver or kidney cancer.

The chain employs TRBV11-3 and TRBJ2-5; maybe TRBD2 (6 bases). Trimming pared 3 bases from V and 0 bases from J, leaving 17 bases between. Per germline, CDR1 SGHNT and CDR2 YENEEA. This CDR3 has 17 amino acids. The CDR3 spells CASSLGWGELYQETQYF. CDR3 in DNA: TGTGCCAGCAGCTTGGGGTGGGGGGAACTGTACCAAGAGACCCAGTACTTC.

This rearrangement joins TRBV27 to TRBJ2-7; tentatively, D is TRBD1 (5 bases). V lost 6 bases and J lost 6, with 15 bases in between. The CDR3 consists of 13 residues. Per germline, CDR1 MNHEY and CDR2 SMNVEV (reference sequence). The CDR3 DNA reads TGTGCCAGCAGAGATACAGGTGGGCTCGAGCAGTACTTC. Protein sequence: CASRDTGGLEQYF.

The chain links TRBV18 to TRBJ2-5, with 10 nucleotides matching TRBD2. Germline V CDR1 and CDR2: KGHSH, LQKENI. The CDR3 runs to 15 residues. Germline trimming cut 2 bases from V and 6 bases from J; bases unmatched to any gene: 6. CDR3 sequence reads: CASSPRAGGPKTQYF. Here the CDR3 DNA reads TGTGCCAGCTCACCAAGAGCGGGGGGGCCGAAGACCCAGTACTTC.

The chain combines TRBV5-1 with TRBJ2-7; tentative D call: TRBD1 (5 bases). The CDR3 has 15 residues. V shed 5 bases and J shed 1 base, with 16 bases lying between them. Germline CDR1 SGHRS, CDR2 YFSETQ. CDR3 DNA sequence: TGCGCCAGCAGGTTGACCCAGGGTGGGTCCTACGAGCAGTACTTC. It codes for CASRLTQGGSYEQYF.

The chain combines TRBV4-3 with TRBJ2-6; D unclear. The germline V and J ends were trimmed by 0 bases and 4 bases, with 4 bases remaining between them. Per the germline V gene, CDR1 is LGHNA and CDR2 is YSLEER. The CDR3 totals 14 residues. In DNA, the CDR3 is TGCGCCAGCAGCCAAGATGAAGGGGCCAACGTCCTGACTTTC. This translates into CASSQDEGANVLTF.

This clone was picked up a small number of times. J is TRBJ1-2 and V is TRBV19; D gene uncertain. The V end was cut by 10 bases, the J end by 8 bases, with 14 bases between. This CDR3 spans 11 amino acids. Per the germline V gene, CDR1 is LNHDA and CDR2 is SQIVND (reference sequence). The CDR3 DNA is TGTGCCATCAACCGGAGTGGAGGCTACACCTTC. This translates into CAINRSGGYTF.

The chain links TRBV7-2 to TRBJ2-1; 8 nucleotides line up with TRBD2. After removal of 1 base from V and 7 bases from J, the junction contained 6 bases not matched to a gene. This CDR3 has 15 residues. Germline CDR1 and CDR2: SGHTA and FQGNSA. This chain's CDR3 is CASSLGSGGANEQFF. CDR3 sequence (DNA): TGTGCCAGCAGCTTAGGGTCCGGGGGGGCAAATGAGCAGTTCTTC.

This chain connects TRBV15 to TRBJ2-5, with 9 bases lining up with TRBD2. From germline, CDR1 is LNHNV and CDR2 YYDKDF (reference sequence). This CDR3 has 15 amino acids. V was clipped by 0 bases and J by 4 bases; unmatched bases: 3. CDR3 coding DNA: TGTGCCACCAGCAGAGATGCGGGGGGGCCAGAGACCCAGTACTTC. Protein sequence: CATSRDAGGPETQYF.

This chain links TRBV27 with TRBJ2-7, with D unresolved. Germline CDR1 reads MNHEY; CDR2 reads SMNVEV (reference sequence). V shed 3 bases and J shed 0 bases, with 9 bases lying between them. This CDR3 spans 14 amino acids. The CDR3 loop reads CASSLNRYSYEQYF. CDR3 sequence (DNA): TGTGCCAGCAGTTTGAACAGATACTCCTACGAGCAGTACTTC.

The genes are TRBV4-1 and TRBJ2-4; D not certain. This CDR3 has 18 residues. Between the trimmed V and J ends, which lost 1 base and 0 bases, there was a span of 16 bases. In germline, CDR1 is MGHRA, CDR2 YSYEKL. CDR3 loop: CASSQVDMGFLAKNIQYF. CDR3 DNA sequence: TGCGCCAGCAGCCAAGTGGATATGGGATTTCTAGCCAAAAACATTCAGTACTTC.

The V gene is TRBV5-1, the J gene TRBJ1-2; the match to TRBD1 covers 8 bases. The CDR3 runs to 12 residues. The V gene's germline CDR1 is SGHRS and CDR2 YFSETQ. V gave up 5 bases and J gave up 6 bases; unmatched junction bases: 3. The CDR3 coding sequence is TGCGCCAGCAGTGGACAGGGTGATGGCTACACCTTC. Its translation is CASSGQGDGYTF.

The chain combines TRBV10-1 with TRBJ2-7; 8 bases match TRBD1. The length of the CDR3 is 14 residues. Germline assignment: CDR1 WNHNN and CDR2 SYGVQD (reference sequence). Unmatched junction bases numbered 9, after V lost 5 bases and J lost 6 bases. CDR3 nucleotide sequence: TGCGCCAGCAGTAAGCAGACAGGGGTGGGCGAGCAGTACTTC. Translation: CASSKQTGVGEQYF.

The gene calls are TRBV19 and TRBJ2-7; either TRBD1 or TRBD2 may supply D (5 bases each). CDR3 length: 15 residues. Trimming pared 3 bases from V and 3 bases from J, leaving 15 bases between. CDR1 is LNHDA, CDR2 SQIVND, per germline (reference sequence). The CDR3 protein is CASSILWGSGYEQYF. CDR3 DNA: TGTGCCAGTAGTATCTTGTGGGGCAGCGGCTACGAGCAGTACTTC.

The genes are TRBV13 and TRBJ2-2; the D gene is possibly TRBD2 (5 bases). The CDR3 length is 14 residues. CDR1 PRHDT and CDR2 FYEKMQ come from the germline V gene (reference sequence). V shed 5 bases and J shed 8 bases, with 15 bases lying between them. The CDR3 nucleotides are TGTGCCAGCAGCCGGGAAGCCCTCTGGGGGGAGCTGTTTTTT. Translated, it gives CASSREALWGELFF.

Comments on this clone: Other nucleotide sequences from this sample produce the same CDR3. The gene calls are TRBV18 and TRBJ2-5; D is unresolved. Trimming stripped 3 bases from V and 2 bases from J, with 1 base between. This CDR3 has 11 residues. Germline-derived CDR1 and CDR2 are KGHSH and LQKENI. CDR3 sequence reads: CASSPQETQYF. The CDR3 DNA reads TGTGCCAGCTCACCGCAAGAGACCCAGTACTTC.

This rearrangement joins TRBV7-2 to TRBJ2-7; the match to TRBD2 covers 9 bases. Germline V gene sequence: CDR1 SGHTA, CDR2 FQGNSA. Trimming removed 3 bases from V and 2 bases from J; junction bases left unmatched: 2. CDR3 length equals 14 residues. This CDR3 reads CASSLTSGPYEQYF. CDR3 coding DNA: TGTGCCAGCAGCTTGACTAGCGGACCCTACGAGCAGTACTTC.

The V call is TRBV29-1, the J call TRBJ2-2, with D perhaps matching TRBD1 (5 bases). V gave up 7 bases and J gave up 0 bases, with 12 bases separating them. Germline CDR1 and CDR2: SQVTM and ANQGSEA. The CDR3 is 14 amino acids. CDR3 DNA sequence: TGCAGCGCCCGCGGACAACCGAACACCGGGGAGCTGTTTTTT. Protein: CSARGQPNTGELFF.

CDR3 protein: CASSWVEAFF. The DNA for the CDR3 is TGTGCCAGCAGCTGGGTTGAAGCTTTCTTT. The V call is TRBV7-9, the J call TRBJ1-1; D remains unclear. CDR1 and CDR2 (germline): SEHNR, FQNEAQ (reference sequence). With 4 bases removed from V and 7 bases from J, the gap between germline ends came to 4 bases. The CDR3 totals 10 residues.

The rearrangement joins TRBV6-6 to TRBJ1-4, with D possibly being TRBD1 (6 bases). Germline loops: CDR1 MNHNY, CDR2 SVGAGI (reference sequence). V shed 0 bases and J shed 7 bases, with 12 bases lying between them. The CDR3 length is 15 residues. The CDR3 sequence is CASSYSQGRVEKLFF. The CDR3 DNA reads as TGTGCCAGCAGTTACTCGCAGGGGAGAGTTGAAAAACTGTTTTTT.

The chain joins TRBV18 to TRBJ2-7; 9 bases line up with TRBD1. After removal of 4 bases from V and 5 bases from J, the junction contained 9 bases not matched to a gene. CDR1 KGHSH and CDR2 LQKENI come from the germline V gene. The CDR3 runs 15 residues. The CDR3 region has the DNA TGTGCCAGCTCACAAACCGGGACAGGGTTCAACGAGCAGTACTTC. Encoded protein: CASSQTGTGFNEQYF.

The V and J genes are TRBV5-1 and TRBJ1-1; D is unresolved. Germline CDR1 SGHRS, CDR2 YFSETQ. The CDR3 spans 14 residues. V lost 1 base to trimming and J lost 1 base, with 8 bases between them. The CDR3, as DNA: TGCGCCAGCAGCTTGTCAGCCACGAACACTGAAGCTTTCTTT. It yields the protein CASSLSATNTEAFF. The entire variable domain, with the rest obtained from reference TRBV5-1 and TRBJ1-1, is as follows: KAGVTQTPRYLIKTRGQQVTLSCSPISGHRSVSWYQQTPGQGLQFLFEYFSETQRNKGNFPGRFSGRQFSNSRSEMNVSTLELGDSALYLCASSLSATNTEAFFGQGTRLTVV.

The chain combines TRBV19 with TRBJ1-4; 9 nucleotides align to TRBD1. V gave up 7 bases and J gave up 8 bases; unmatched junction bases: 11. CDR3 length: 15 amino acids. Germline CDR1 is LNHDA and CDR2 is SQIVND (reference sequence). In nucleotides, the CDR3 is TGTGCCAGTAAGAATGCCGGGACAGGGCGAGAAAAACTGTTTTTT. Amino acid sequence: CASKNAGTGREKLFF. The complete variable domain, with remaining parts taken from reference TRBV19 and TRBJ1-4, reads DGGITQSPKYLFRKEGQNVTLSCEQNLNHDAMYWYRQDPGQGLRLIYYSQIVNDFQKGDIAEGYSVSREKKESFPLTVTSAQKNPTAFYLCASKNAGTGREKLFFGSGTQLSVL.

This chain uses TRBV14 with TRBJ1-5; 7 bases agree with TRBD1. V lost 2 bases to trimming and J lost 2 bases; unmatched junction nucleotides: 18. The germline V gene has CDR1 SGHDN and CDR2 FVKESK. The length of the CDR3 is 20 residues. The CDR3 nucleotides read TGTGCCAGCAGCCAACCTCTTGGGACAGACCTAGAAAGGGGCAATCAGCCCCAGCATTTT. It is translated as CASSQPLGTDLERGNQPQHF.

The CDR3 loop is CASSLVTSWNTDTQYF. The CDR3 DNA reads as TGTGCCAGCAGCTTGGTGACTAGCTGGAACACAGATACGCAGTATTTT. V is TRBV5-5 and J is TRBJ2-3; 7 nucleotides align to TRBD2. The V segment lost 0 bases and the J segment 2 bases; nucleotides outside the gene matches: 6. From germline, CDR1 is SGHKS and CDR2 YYEKEE (reference sequence). CDR3 length: 16 residues.

V and J are TRBV30 and TRBJ1-1; a possible D gene is TRBD1 (5 bases). CDR3 size: 13 residues. The V gene lost 3 bases and the J gene lost 1 base, with 9 bases spanning the gap. In germline, CDR1 is GTSNPN, CDR2 SVGIG (reference sequence). CDR3 nucleotide sequence: TGTGCCTGGAGGGGGCGGTGGAACACTGAAGCTTTCTTT. Translating gives CAWRGRWNTEAFF.

The J gene is TRBJ2-5, the V gene TRBV6-5; perhaps TRBD2 as D (6 bases). The J call may be wrong; the DNA end is better matched by TRBJ2-7. This CDR3 has 13 residues. Per germline, CDR1 MNHEY and CDR2 SVGAGI. The CDR3, as DNA: TGTGCCAGCAGGACGACCGGAGGGTTCGAGCAGTACTTC. This encodes CASRTTGGFEQYF.

The V and J genes are TRBV7-2 and TRBJ2-2; 9 positions match TRBD1. The trim removed 1 base at V and 12 bases at J, leaving 9 bases unmatched. CDR1 SGHTA and CDR2 FQGNSA come from the germline V gene. The CDR3 totals 15 residues. The CDR3 DNA is TGTGCCAGCAGCTTAGAGGGGTACAGGGGGCTCAAGCTGTTTTTT. Translation: CASSLEGYRGLKLFF.

The V and J genes are TRBV6-1 and TRBJ1-2; D remains unclear. There are 13 residues in the CDR3. The germline CDR1 and CDR2 sequences are MNHNS and SASEGT. The V end lost 3 bases, the J end lost 4 bases, and 9 bases lay between the germline ends. CDR3: CASSERQLYGYTF. The CDR3 coding sequence is TGTGCCAGCAGTGAGAGGCAGCTCTATGGCTACACCTTC.